These 5 T cell receptor beta chains came from one sample sequenced in a study of esophageal squamous cell carcinoma under preoperative chemotherapy. In TCRdb, the PCR reads were re-called with MiXCR into one record per CDR3 protein. The table includes about 30,000 distinct CDR3 sequences, roughly 50% detected once. Described time point: before preoperative PTX-NDP chemotherapy. This material was acquired from a patient given preoperative chemotherapy. The source of these receptors is a human donor with esophageal squamous cell carcinoma. The donor label of this sample is uncertain.

The gene calls are TRBV11-3 and TRBJ2-1, with 14 bases aligning to TRBD2. The CDR3 contains 16 residues. V lost 6 bases and J lost 9; bases outside the gene matches: 10. The germline V gene encodes CDR1 SGHNT and CDR2 YENEEA. The CDR3 loop is CASSLAGTSGRGEQFF. In DNA, the CDR3 is TGTGCCAGCAGTCTAGCGGGGACTAGCGGGAGAGGTGAGCAGTTCTTC. Combining the CDR3 with reference TRBV11-3 and TRBJ2-1 gives the whole variable domain EAGVVQSPRYKIIEKKQPVAFWCNPISGHNTLYWYLQNLGQGPELLIRYENEEAVDDSQLPKDRFSAERLKGVDSTLKIQPAELGDSAVYLCASSLAGTSGRGEQFFGPGTRLTVL.

This clonotype has a count of ten or more. The J gene is TRBJ2-5, the V gene TRBV5-4; TRBD2 aligns across 12 bases. The J call could be wrong; TRBJ2-7 is a better fit for the DNA end. Germline V gene lookup returns CDR1 SGHNT and CDR2 YYREEE (reference sequence). This CDR3 spans 14 amino acids. The DNA of the CDR3 is TGTGCCAGCAGCTCCGGACTAGCGGGGTACGAGCAGTACTTC. This sequence encodes CASSSGLAGYEQYF.

The chain employs TRBV6-2 or TRBV6-3 and TRBJ2-4, with D possibly matching TRBD1 (5 bases). Gene TRBJ2-1 matches the end of the DNA better, so the J call may be wrong. The CDR3 consists of 13 residues. Germline V gene data show CDR1 as MNHEY and CDR2 as SVGEGT. CDR3 residues: CASSPPDKNIQFF. CDR3 coding DNA: TGTGCCAGCAGTCCGCCGGACAAAAACATTCAGTTCTTC.

This clonotype has more than one count but fewer than ten. The rearrangement links TRBV4-1 to TRBJ2-3; TRBD2 aligns across 8 bases. The germline CDR1 and CDR2 sequences are MGHRA and YSYEKL. The CDR3 extends over 16 amino acids. The J segment lost 1 base and the V segment lost 5 bases, leaving 8 bases of the junction unmatched. The CDR3 reads CASSEVAGTRTDTQYF. CDR3 nucleotides: TGCGCCAGCAGCGAAGTAGCGGGAACCCGCACAGATACGCAGTATTTT.

This clonotype was counted only a few times. The chain employs TRBV12-3 or TRBV12-4 and TRBJ1-2; perhaps TRBD1 as D (5 bases). This CDR3 has 17 residues. V lost 8 bases, J lost 7 bases, and 29 bases lay in between. In DNA form, the CDR3 reads TGTGCCAGCGCCCCCCCGCGCAGGGCCCAAATCCTGGGTGGCTACACCTTC. It codes for CASAPPRRAQILGGYTF.